Presented here are 24 T cell receptor beta chains from one specimen sequenced in a study of human T cells and chemical hapten exposure. Time point of the sample: patch test 3, about 24 weeks after DPC sensitization. The sample's treatment: therapeutic diphenylcyclopropenone sensitization with weekly scalp DPC. From the RACE reads, TCRdb called clonotypes with MiXCR, one entry per CDR3 protein. The sample gives some 71,000 distinct CDR3 sequences, 11% of which show up once; approximately 1.5% is in the top ten. The source material was whole blood, sampled in connection with sensitization to the hapten diphenylcyclopropenone (DPC). These receptor sequences come from a woman aged 50 to 65 with alopecia areata. Some clones in this sample may be carry-over from other donors' samples.

This clonotype was seen many times. V usage is TRBV20-1 and J usage is TRBJ1-1; 11 bases line up with TRBD1. CDR1 is DFQATT, CDR2 SNEGSKA, per germline (reference sequence). V shed 5 bases, J shed 8 bases, and the junction held 13 bases outside the gene matches. CDR3 length: 15 residues. CDR3 DNA: TGCAGTGCTGACGCAATGGGACAGGGGGGGAGGGAAGCTTTCTTT. It translates to CSADAMGQGGREAFF.

Many counts were recorded for this clonotype. The gene calls are TRBV10-3 and TRBJ2-3; tentatively, D is TRBD1 (6 bases). Germline V gene lookup returns CDR1 ENHRY and CDR2 SYGVKD. The CDR3 has 15 amino acids. V gave up 4 bases and J gave up 2 bases, with 13 bases separating them. The CDR3 reads CAISASGQSTDTQYF. The DNA of the CDR3 is TGTGCCATCAGTGCCTCGGGACAATCCACAGATACGCAGTATTTT.

This clonotype turned up a few times. The rearrangement links TRBV5-8 to TRBJ2-3; 8 bases agree with TRBD1. The J segment lost 3 bases and the V segment lost 4 bases, leaving 7 bases of the junction unmatched. From germline, CDR1 is SGHTS and CDR2 YDEGEE. The length of the CDR3 is 15 residues. CDR3: CASSRDRGGTDTQYF. CDR3 DNA sequence: TGTGCCAGCAGCAGAGACAGGGGCGGTACAGATACGCAGTATTTT.

The rearrangement links TRBV12-3 or TRBV12-4 to TRBJ1-1; no clear D. The length of the CDR3 is 12 residues. Deletions cut 2 bases from V and 7 bases from J, with 8 bases between. CDR3 in amino acids: CASSLMAGEAFF. DNA for the CDR3: TGTGCCAGCAGTTTAATGGCGGGTGAAGCTTTCTTT.

The V gene is TRBV12-3 or TRBV12-4, the J gene TRBJ2-3; TRBD2 might be the D (6 bases). V was clipped by 4 bases and J by 1 base, with 12 bases between them. CDR3 size: 15 residues. The CDR3 coding sequence is TGTGCCAGCAGTTCCTGGGAGGCGGGCACAGATACGCAGTATTTT. This sequence encodes CASSSWEAGTDTQYF.

The genes are TRBV7-2 and TRBJ2-3, with D tentatively TRBD1 (6 bases). Trimming cost V 2 bases and J 0 bases, with 9 bases left between them. Looked up from germline, CDR1 is SGHTA and CDR2 is FQGNSA. The CDR3 sequence is 15 residues long. The CDR3: CASSLSTGSTDTQYF. The CDR3 bases are TGTGCCAGCAGCTTATCTACAGGGAGCACAGATACGCAGTATTTT.

The V gene is TRBV12-3 or TRBV12-4, the J gene TRBJ1-2; D uncertain. V was pared by 5 bases and J by 0 bases, with 4 bases between. The CDR3 runs 12 residues. CDR3 loop: CASSPTNYGYTF. CDR3 nucleotide sequence: TGTGCCAGCAGTCCGACTAACTATGGCTACACCTTC.

The sample holds many counts of this clonotype. This chain uses TRBV6-5 with TRBJ2-2; 8 bases align to TRBD2. The trim removed 5 bases at V and 10 bases at J, leaving 15 bases unmatched. The germline gives CDR1 MNHEY, CDR2 SVGAGI. The CDR3 sequence is 16 residues long. The CDR3 spells CASSRGGIPPGEELFF. The CDR3 nucleotides read TGTGCCAGCAGTCGGGGGGGCATCCCCCCCGGCGAGGAGCTGTTTTTT.

The chain employs TRBV11-2 and TRBJ2-5, with 13 bases fitting TRBD2. The germline V gene encodes CDR1 SGHAT and CDR2 FQNNGV. J was trimmed by 2 bases and V by 3 bases; bases with no gene match: 3. This CDR3 region has 16 residues. CDR3 sequence reads: CASSLGLAGPQETQYF. CDR3 nucleotides: TGTGCCAGCAGCTTGGGACTAGCGGGACCTCAAGAGACCCAGTACTTC.

Ten or more counts support this clonotype. The J gene is TRBJ1-2, the V gene TRBV28; D is unresolved. Trimming took off 6 bases at V and 4 bases at J, with 12 bases between the two ends. This CDR3 region has 13 residues. From germline, CDR1 is MDHEN and CDR2 SYDVKM. CDR3 sequence (DNA): TGTGCCAGCAGGTCTGGGAGACTCTATGGCTACACCTTC. Its translation is CASRSGRLYGYTF.

The rearrangement links TRBV7-2 to TRBJ2-7; possibly TRBD2 for D (6 bases). V gave up 5 bases and J gave up 6 bases, with 14 bases separating them. This CDR3 contains 13 residues. The germline gives CDR1 SGHTA, CDR2 FQGNSA. CDR3 amino acids: CASSPGVSREQYF. The CDR3 region has the DNA TGTGCCAGCAGCCCGGGGGTCTCTCGCGAGCAGTACTTC.

This rearrangement joins TRBV6-6 to TRBJ1-5; perhaps TRBD1 as D (5 bases). CDR1 MNHNY and CDR2 SVGAGI come from the germline V gene (reference sequence). This CDR3 is 13 amino acids long. The V gene lost 7 bases and the J gene lost 0 bases, with 7 bases spanning the gap. The CDR3 DNA reads TGTGCCAGCATTGGGGCTAGCAATCAGCCCCAGCATTTT. This encodes CASIGASNQPQHF.

This clonotype was recorded many times. The chain is built from TRBV5-1 and TRBJ2-3; 8 bases line up with TRBD2. The V and J ends lost 0 bases and 1 base, in that order; junction bases with no gene match: 1. The CDR3 sequence is 15 residues long. Germline CDR1 SGHRS, CDR2 YFSETQ. In DNA, the CDR3 is TGCGCCAGCAGCTTGGAAGCGGGAGGCACAGATACGCAGTATTTT. This translates into CASSLEAGGTDTQYF.

The sample holds many counts of this clonotype. The genes are TRBV7-9 and TRBJ2-5; 7 nucleotides match TRBD2. The trim removed 5 bases at V and 5 bases at J, leaving 17 bases unmatched. Germline lookup yields CDR1 SEHNR and CDR2 FQNEAQ (reference sequence). CDR3 size: 17 residues. The DNA of the CDR3 is TGTGCCAGCAGCCCTGGACTAGTTGTCGCTCCTGTGGAGACCCAGTACTTC. Its translation is CASSPGLVVAPVETQYF.

This clonotype appeared many times. This chain links TRBV6-5 with TRBJ1-1; no firm D call. The V end lost 0 bases, the J end lost 1 base, and 12 bases lay between the germline ends. The V gene's germline CDR1 is MNHEY and CDR2 SVGAGI. CDR3 length equals 16 residues. The CDR3 loop is CASSYSTSPANTEAFF. The CDR3 nucleotides are TGTGCCAGCAGTTACTCGACTTCCCCAGCGAACACTGAAGCTTTCTTT.

This clonotype was seen only a few times. This chain uses TRBV7-2 with TRBJ1-1, with D perhaps TRBD1 (6 bases). CDR3 size: 13 residues. V was trimmed by 4 bases and J by 7 bases, leaving 13 bases between them. CDR1 is SGHTA, CDR2 FQGNSA, per germline. In DNA form, the CDR3 reads TGTGCCAGCAGCTCGCAGGGGCGGGGTGAAGCTTTCTTT. It codes for CASSSQGRGEAFF.

This clonotype showed up just a few times. The J gene is TRBJ1-2, the V gene TRBV12-3 or TRBV12-4; TRBD1 might be the D (5 bases). V lost 8 bases, J lost 8 bases, and 24 bases lay in between. This CDR3 is 15 amino acids long. The CDR3 reads CASGVQVSIPAGYTF. CDR3 bases: TGTGCCAGCGGAGTACAGGTTTCGATCCCGGCAGGCTACACCTTC.

This clonotype was found many times. V and J are TRBV10-1 and TRBJ2-7; no clear D gene. The CDR3 contains 11 residues. The V and J ends lost 8 bases and 7 bases respectively, with 12 bases between them. Looked up from germline, CDR1 is WNHNN and CDR2 is SYGVQD (reference sequence). CDR3 protein: CASGNGREQYF. CDR3 DNA sequence: TGCGCCAGCGGCAACGGAAGGGAGCAGTACTTC.

This clonotype was seen repeatedly, ten times or more. The V and J genes are TRBV24-1 and TRBJ2-1, with D possibly being TRBD2 (5 bases). The CDR3 runs to 16 residues. The V gene lost 2 bases and the J gene lost 6 bases, with 16 bases spanning the gap. Germline V gene sequence: CDR1 KGHDR, CDR2 SFDVKD. Here the CDR3 DNA reads TGTGCCACCAGTGATTATGGACGGAGGAGTGCCAATGAGCAGTTCTTC. Protein sequence: CATSDYGRRSANEQFF.

A few counts support this clonotype. V gene TRBV28 combines with J gene TRBJ1-5; perhaps TRBD1 as D (5 bases). V lost 6 bases and J lost 4, with 10 bases in between. The CDR3 length is 13 residues. Germline V lookup: CDR1 MDHEN, CDR2 SYDVKM. The CDR3 bases are TGTGCCAGCAGCCGGGACCTTAATCAGCCCCAGCATTTT. This translates into CASSRDLNQPQHF.

The chain uses TRBV11-2 and TRBJ1-2; D unclear. Trimming pared 1 base from V and 3 bases from J, leaving 6 bases between. The germline gives CDR1 SGHAT, CDR2 FQNNGV. This CDR3 is 13 amino acids long. Written as DNA, the CDR3 is TGTGCCAGCAGCTTAGGGGGTCACTATGGCTACACCTTC. The encoded protein is CASSLGGHYGYTF.

This clonotype was detected ten times or more. The chain employs TRBV7-2 and TRBJ2-2; 9 bases are a match to TRBD2. J gave up 0 bases and V 1 base, and 3 bases lay outside the gene matches. The CDR3 is 17 residues long. In germline, CDR1 is SGHTA, CDR2 FQGNSA. CDR3 nucleotides: TGTGCCAGCAGCTTAGTACCTAGCGGGGCGAACACCGGGGAGCTGTTTTTT. Translated: CASSLVPSGANTGELFF.

This clonotype occurred many times. The rearrangement links TRBV2 to TRBJ2-1; TRBD1 matches at 9 bases. Germline V gene sequence: CDR1 SNHLY, CDR2 FYNNEI. CDR3 length equals 14 residues. The V gene end was trimmed by 7 bases and the J gene end by 8 bases; junction bases not matched to a gene: 9. The DNA for the CDR3 is TGTGCCAGCAATCAACAGGGGGCTGGGGATGAGCAGTTCTTC. Amino acid sequence: CASNQQGAGDEQFF.

The sample holds a few counts of this clonotype. V gene TRBV7-9 combines with J gene TRBJ2-5; D call uncertain. The CDR3 runs 16 residues. The germline V gene encodes CDR1 SEHNR and CDR2 FQNEAQ (reference sequence). The germline V and J ends were trimmed by 6 bases and 0 bases, with 17 bases remaining between them. Here the CDR3 DNA reads TGTGCCAGCAGGGAAAAGAGTCTGGGGAACCAAGAGACCCAGTACTTC. This translates into CASREKSLGNQETQYF.